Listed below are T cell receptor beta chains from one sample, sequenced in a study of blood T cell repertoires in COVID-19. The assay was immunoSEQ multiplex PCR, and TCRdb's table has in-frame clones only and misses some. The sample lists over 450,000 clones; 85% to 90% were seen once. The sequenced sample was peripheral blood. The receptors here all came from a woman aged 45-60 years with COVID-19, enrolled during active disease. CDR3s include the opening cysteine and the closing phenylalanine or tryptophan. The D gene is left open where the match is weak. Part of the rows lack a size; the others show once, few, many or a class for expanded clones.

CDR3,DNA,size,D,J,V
CASSLTATTGFGTEAFF,TGCGCCAGCAGCTTGACCGCAACGACAGGGTTCGGCACTGAAGCTTTCTTT,NA,TRBD1,TRBJ1-1,TRBV5-1
CASSSYRDRAYEQYF,TGTGCCAGCAGTTCGTACAGGGACAGAGCCTACGAGCAGTACTTC,NA,TRBD1,TRBJ2-7,TRBV6-5
CATALAGDADTQYF,TGTGCCACCGCCCTAGCGGGGGACGCAGATACGCAGTATTTT,NA,TRBD2,TRBJ2-3,TRBV24-1
CAWVNRGDYGYTF,TGTGCCTGGGTGAACAGGGGGGACTATGGCTACACCTTC,NA,TRBD1,TRBJ1-2,TRBV30
CASSPRQGEIQYGYTF,TGTGCCAGCAGCCCCCGGCAGGGGGAGATACAGTATGGCTACACCTTC,NA,TRBD1,TRBJ1-2,TRBV13
CASRLGAGANSPLHF,TGTGCCAGCAGGCTTGGGGCGGGGGCGAATTCACCCCTCCACTTT,NA,NA,TRBJ1-6,TRBV2
CASSLKSVGQPQHF,TGTGCCAGCAGTTTAAAGAGCGTCGGTCAGCCCCAGCATTTT,NA,NA,TRBJ1-5,TRBV28
CASSPGSTNEKLFF,TGTGCCAGCAGCCCAGGGTCAACTAATGAAAAACTGTTTTTT,NA,NA,TRBJ1-4,TRBV27
CASSTRSQVRYEQYF,TGTGCCAGCAGCACAAGGTCGCAGGTACGCTACGAGCAGTACTTC,NA,NA,TRBJ2-7,TRBV7-7
CASSLGQVGEQYF,TGTGCCAGCAGTTTGGGACAGGTCGGCGAGCAGTACTTC,NA,TRBD1,TRBJ2-7,TRBV12-3/TRBV12-4
CASSRGGRNQPQHF,TGTGCCAGCAGCAGGGGGGGCCGCAATCAGCCCCAGCATTTT,NA,NA,TRBJ1-5,TRBV9
CASSSLRASRTEQFF,TGCGCCAGCAGCTCTTTACGCGCCTCGCGAACTGAGCAGTTCTTC,NA,NA,TRBJ2-1,TRBV5-1
CASSPPRGSAFF,TGTGCCAGCAGCCCCCCAAGAGGCAGTGCTTTCTTT,NA,NA,TRBJ1-1,TRBV12-3/TRBV12-4
CASSSSGTGSMELFF,TGTGCCAGCAGTTCCTCCGGGACAGGCTCAATGGAGCTGTTTTTT,NA,TRBD1,TRBJ2-2,TRBV28
CASSYGDIRTDEQYF,TGCGCCAGCAGCTACGGGGACATCAGAACCGACGAGCAGTACTTC,NA,NA,TRBJ2-7,TRBV5-1
CASSFALRSGYTF,TGTGCCAGCAGTTTCGCCCTGCGGAGTGGCTACACCTTC,once,NA,TRBJ1-2,TRBV6-2/TRBV6-3
CASISPFTYEQYF,TGTGCCAGCATCTCTCCCTTTACCTACGAGCAGTACTTC,NA,NA,TRBJ2-7,TRBV13
CASIRSYSGGAGDTQYF,TGTGCCAGCATACGAAGCTACTCAGGGGGCGCCGGGGATACGCAGTATTTT,few,TRBD1,TRBJ2-3,TRBV27
CAWTPAQYGYTF,TGTGCCTGGACCCCAGCGCAGTATGGCTACACCTTC,NA,NA,TRBJ1-2,TRBV30
CASSSTHTNTGELFF,TGTGCCAGCAGTTCGACACATACGAACACCGGGGAGCTGTTTTTT,NA,NA,TRBJ2-2,TRBV6-5
CASSYSRQGDQPQHF,TGTGCCAGCAGTTACTCAAGGCAGGGGGATCAGCCCCAGCATTTT,NA,TRBD1,TRBJ1-5,TRBV6-6
CASSVGGGRYTGELFF,TGCGCCAGCAGTGTGGGGGGGGGCCGGTACACCGGGGAGCTGTTTTTT,once,NA,TRBJ2-2,TRBV10-2
CASSAYSGGAEQFF,TGCGCCAGCAGCGCTTACTCAGGGGGCGCTGAGCAGTTCTTC,once,TRBD1,TRBJ2-1,TRBV5-1
CASSLSTGNTGELFF,TGTGCCAGCAGCTTAAGTACAGGGAACACCGGGGAGCTGTTTTTT,NA,NA,TRBJ2-2,TRBV7-3
CASSTGTRNTGELFF,TGTGCCAGCAGTACCGGGACACGGAACACCGGGGAGCTGTTTTTT,NA,NA,TRBJ2-2,TRBV2
CASSHPTGSETQYF,TGCGCCAGCAGCCACCCGACAGGGTCGGAGACCCAGTACTTC,NA,TRBD1,TRBJ2-5,TRBV5-1
CASSRLQPNTEAFF,TGCGCCAGCAGCCGATTACAGCCGAACACTGAAGCTTTCTTT,NA,NA,TRBJ1-1,TRBV4-1
CASSRQGVSYEQYF,TGTGCCAGCAGTAGACAGGGAGTCTCCTACGAGCAGTACTTC,NA,TRBD1,TRBJ2-7,TRBV28
CASSPRGDPYNSPLHF,TGTGCCAGCAGCCCCAGGGGAGACCCCTATAATTCACCCCTCCACTTT,NA,NA,TRBJ1-6,TRBV7-6
CASFPTQNTGELFF,TGTGCCAGCTTCCCAACACAGAACACCGGGGAGCTGTTTTTT,NA,NA,TRBJ2-2,TRBV2
CASSLTGEESPLHF,TGTGCCAGCAGTTTAACAGGGGAGGAATCACCCCTCCACTTT,NA,TRBD1,TRBJ1-6,TRBV27
CASSLARITRGAFF,TGTGCCAGCAGCTTAGCGCGGATCACACGGGGAGCTTTCTTT,NA,NA,TRBJ1-1,TRBV7-2
CASRRDSVNTEAFF,TGTGCCAGCCGTAGGGACAGCGTGAACACTGAAGCTTTCTTT,NA,TRBD1,TRBJ1-1,TRBV6-5
CASRLGLAGGHSYNEQFF,TGCGCCAGCAGATTGGGACTAGCGGGGGGCCACTCCTACAATGAGCAGTTCTTC,NA,TRBD2,TRBJ2-1,TRBV5-1
CASSFGTGSNQPQHF,TGTGCCAGCAGTTTTGGGACAGGGAGCAATCAGCCCCAGCATTTT,NA,TRBD1,TRBJ1-5,TRBV27
CASTLARANGYTF,TGTGCCAGTACCCTTGCCAGGGCCAATGGCTACACCTTC,NA,NA,TRBJ1-2,TRBV19
CASSYMAGGGTDTQYF,TGTGCCAGCAGTTACATGGCGGGGGGGGGCACAGATACGCAGTATTTT,NA,TRBD2,TRBJ2-3,TRBV6-5
CASGLGDRGRGYTF,TGTGCTAGTGGTTTGGGAGACAGGGGGCGCGGCTACACCTTC,NA,TRBD1,TRBJ1-2,TRBV12-5
CASSEQWTPNLSQHF,TGTGCCAGCAGTGAACAGTGGACTCCCAACTTGTCCCAGCATTTT,NA,NA,TRBJ1-5,TRBV6-1
CATSDPENSGDTDTQYF,TGTGCCACCAGTGACCCCGAGAACAGCGGGGACACAGATACGCAGTATTTT,NA,TRBD2,TRBJ2-3,TRBV24-1
CASTLGRLNTEAFF,TGTGCCAGCACCTTGGGGCGATTGAACACTGAAGCTTTCTTT,NA,NA,TRBJ1-1,TRBV7-2
CASSLVAGAETEAFF,TGCGCCAGCAGCTTGGTAGCAGGGGCAGAGACTGAAGCTTTCTTT,NA,NA,TRBJ1-1,TRBV5-1
CASSVALGANTIYF,TGTGCCAGCAGCGTAGCCCTCGGTGCAAACACCATATATTTT,NA,NA,TRBJ1-3,TRBV9
CASSPTGVSYEQYF,TGTGCCAGCAGTCCCACAGGGGTCTCCTACGAGCAGTACTTC,NA,TRBD1,TRBJ2-7,TRBV6-5
CASRGDRVNTEAFF,TGTGCCAGCAGGGGGGACAGAGTGAACACTGAAGCTTTCTTT,NA,TRBD1,TRBJ1-1,TRBV28
CASSLEAGASLETQYF,TGCGCCAGCAGCTTGGAGGCGGGAGCGTCGTTAGAGACCCAGTACTTC,NA,TRBD2,TRBJ2-5,TRBV5-1
CASSPSRQNSGNTIYF,TGCGCCAGCAGCCCATCCAGGCAGAACTCTGGAAACACCATATATTTT,NA,NA,TRBJ1-3,TRBV4-1
CASSAVAGGAYEQYF,TGTGCCAGCAGCGCCGTAGCGGGGGGGGCATACGAGCAGTACTTC,NA,TRBD2,TRBJ2-7,TRBV9
CASTPTGTSTDTQYF,TGTGCCAGCACTCCCACCGGGACTTCCACAGATACGCAGTATTTT,NA,NA,TRBJ2-3,TRBV6-4
CASSPRQGANYGYTF,TGTGCCAGCAGCCCTCGACAGGGCGCTAACTATGGCTACACCTTC,NA,TRBD1,TRBJ1-2,TRBV6-2/TRBV6-3
CASRYPLDTEAFF,TGTGCCAGCAGATATCCCCTAGACACTGAAGCTTTCTTT,NA,NA,TRBJ1-1,TRBV11-1
CASSWGGANYGYTF,TGTGCCAGCAGCTGGGGAGGGGCTAACTATGGCTACACCTTC,NA,NA,TRBJ1-2,TRBV5-6
CAISGEREEAFF,TGTGCCATCAGTGGGGAAAGGGAGGAAGCTTTCTTT,once,NA,TRBJ1-1,TRBV10-3